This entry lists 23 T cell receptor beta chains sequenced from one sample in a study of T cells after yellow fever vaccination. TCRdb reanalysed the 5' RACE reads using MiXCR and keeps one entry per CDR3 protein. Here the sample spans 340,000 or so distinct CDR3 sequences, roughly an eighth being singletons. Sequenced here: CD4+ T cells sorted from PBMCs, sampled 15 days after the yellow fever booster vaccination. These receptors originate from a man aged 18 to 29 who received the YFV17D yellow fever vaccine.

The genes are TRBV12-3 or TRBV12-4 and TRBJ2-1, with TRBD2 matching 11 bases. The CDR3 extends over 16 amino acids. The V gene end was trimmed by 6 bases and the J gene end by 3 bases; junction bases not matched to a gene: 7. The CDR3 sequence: CASRRSGTSGYNEQFF. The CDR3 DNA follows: TGTGCCAGCAGGAGATCCGGGACTAGCGGCTACAATGAGCAGTTCTTC.

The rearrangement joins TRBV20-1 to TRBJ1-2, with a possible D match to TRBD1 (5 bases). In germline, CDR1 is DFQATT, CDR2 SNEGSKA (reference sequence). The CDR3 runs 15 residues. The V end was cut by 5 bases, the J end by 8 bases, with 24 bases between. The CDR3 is CSARRTEEGKGGYTF. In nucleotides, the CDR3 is TGCAGTGCTCGACGGACGGAAGAGGGGAAAGGAGGCTACACCTTC.

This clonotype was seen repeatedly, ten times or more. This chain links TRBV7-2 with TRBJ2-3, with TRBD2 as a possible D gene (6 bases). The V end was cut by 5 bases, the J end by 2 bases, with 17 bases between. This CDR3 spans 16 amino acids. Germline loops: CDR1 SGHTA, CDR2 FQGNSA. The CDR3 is CASSLGLNNPTDTQYF. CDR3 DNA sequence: TGTGCCAGCAGCCTGGGACTGAACAATCCCACAGATACGCAGTATTTT.

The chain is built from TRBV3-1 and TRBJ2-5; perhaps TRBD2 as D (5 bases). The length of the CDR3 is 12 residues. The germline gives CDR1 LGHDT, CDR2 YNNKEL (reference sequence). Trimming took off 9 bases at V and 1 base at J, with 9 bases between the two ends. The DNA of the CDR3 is TGTGCCAGTGGACTGGTCCAAGAGACCCAGTACTTC. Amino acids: CASGLVQETQYF.

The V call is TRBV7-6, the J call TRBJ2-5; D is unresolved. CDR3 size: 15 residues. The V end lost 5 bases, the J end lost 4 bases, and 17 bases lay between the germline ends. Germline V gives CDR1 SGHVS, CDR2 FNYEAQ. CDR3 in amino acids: CASSPHLGRPETQYF. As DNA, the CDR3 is TGTGCCAGCAGCCCCCACCTGGGCCGGCCAGAGACCCAGTACTTC.

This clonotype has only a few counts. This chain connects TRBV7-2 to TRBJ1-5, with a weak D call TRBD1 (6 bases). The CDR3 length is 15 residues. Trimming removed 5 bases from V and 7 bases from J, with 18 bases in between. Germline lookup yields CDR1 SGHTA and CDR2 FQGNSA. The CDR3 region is CASSTHRDGEQPQHF. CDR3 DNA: TGTGCCAGCAGCACCCACAGGGACGGAGAACAGCCCCAGCATTTT.

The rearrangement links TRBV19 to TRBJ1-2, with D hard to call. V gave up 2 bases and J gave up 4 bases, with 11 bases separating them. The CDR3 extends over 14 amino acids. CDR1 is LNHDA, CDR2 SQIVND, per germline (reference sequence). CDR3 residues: CASSIKAEAYGYTF. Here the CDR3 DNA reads TGTGCCAGTAGTATAAAGGCTGAGGCCTATGGCTACACCTTC.

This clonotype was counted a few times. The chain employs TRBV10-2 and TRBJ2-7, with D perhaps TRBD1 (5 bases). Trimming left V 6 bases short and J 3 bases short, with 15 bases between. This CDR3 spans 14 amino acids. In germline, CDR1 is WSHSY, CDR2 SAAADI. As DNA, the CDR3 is TGCGCCAGCAGCAAGACAGATGGAAGCTACGAGCAGTACTTC. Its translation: CASSKTDGSYEQYF.

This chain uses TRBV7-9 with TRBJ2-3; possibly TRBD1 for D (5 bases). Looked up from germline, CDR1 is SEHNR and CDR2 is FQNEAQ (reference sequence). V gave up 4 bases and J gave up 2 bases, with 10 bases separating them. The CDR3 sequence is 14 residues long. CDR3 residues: CASSWTTATDTQYF. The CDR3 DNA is TGTGCCAGCAGCTGGACAACGGCCACAGATACGCAGTATTTT.

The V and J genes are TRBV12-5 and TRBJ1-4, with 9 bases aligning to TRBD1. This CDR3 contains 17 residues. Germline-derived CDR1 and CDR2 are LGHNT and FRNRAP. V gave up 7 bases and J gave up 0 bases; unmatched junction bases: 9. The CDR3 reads CASDPTGGLATNEKLFF. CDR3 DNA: TGTGCTAGTGACCCGACAGGGGGACTGGCAACTAATGAAAAACTGTTTTTT.

CDR3 in DNA: TGTGCCAGCAGCCAATCCGGGACTAGGGGCTACAATGAGCAGTTCTTC. As protein: CASSQSGTRGYNEQFF. The chain couples TRBV3-1 to TRBJ2-1, with 8 bases matching TRBD2. Trimming at V came to 2 bases and at J to 3 bases, leaving 6 bases not matched to a gene. The CDR3 spans 16 residues. CDR1 is LGHDT and CDR2 is YNNKEL in the germline V gene (reference sequence).

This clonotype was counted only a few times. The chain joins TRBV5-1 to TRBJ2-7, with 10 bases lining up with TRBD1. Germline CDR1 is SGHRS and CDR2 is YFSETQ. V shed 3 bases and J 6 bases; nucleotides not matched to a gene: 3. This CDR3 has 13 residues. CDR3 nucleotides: TGCGCCAGCAGCTGGGGGACAGGGGCCGAGCAGTACTTC. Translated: CASSWGTGAEQYF.

The CDR3 here is CASSFKSVGTQYF. The CDR3, as DNA: TGTGCCAGCAGTTTTAAGTCGGTCGGTACGCAGTATTTT. The V call is TRBV12-3 or TRBV12-4, the J call TRBJ2-3, with no clear D. The CDR3 runs 13 residues. With 3 bases removed from V and 8 bases from J, the gap between germline ends came to 12 bases.

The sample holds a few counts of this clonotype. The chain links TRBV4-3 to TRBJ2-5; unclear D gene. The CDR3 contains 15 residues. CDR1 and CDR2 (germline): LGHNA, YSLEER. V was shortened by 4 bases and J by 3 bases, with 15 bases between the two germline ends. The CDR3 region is CASSPTRTLKETQYF. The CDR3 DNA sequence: TGCGCCAGCAGCCCAACGAGGACCCTGAAAGAGACCCAGTACTTC.

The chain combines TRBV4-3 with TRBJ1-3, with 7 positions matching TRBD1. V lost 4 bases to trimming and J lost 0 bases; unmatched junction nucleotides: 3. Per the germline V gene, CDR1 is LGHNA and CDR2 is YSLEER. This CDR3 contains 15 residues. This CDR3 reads CASSPTGSSGNTIYF. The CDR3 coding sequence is TGCGCCAGCAGCCCGACAGGGAGCTCTGGAAACACCATATATTTT.

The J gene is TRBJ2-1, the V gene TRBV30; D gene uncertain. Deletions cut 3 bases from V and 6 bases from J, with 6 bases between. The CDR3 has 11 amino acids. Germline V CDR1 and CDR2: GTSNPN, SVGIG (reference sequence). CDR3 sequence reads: CAWSRFNEQFF. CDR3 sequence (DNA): TGTGCCTGGAGCCGTTTCAATGAGCAGTTCTTC.

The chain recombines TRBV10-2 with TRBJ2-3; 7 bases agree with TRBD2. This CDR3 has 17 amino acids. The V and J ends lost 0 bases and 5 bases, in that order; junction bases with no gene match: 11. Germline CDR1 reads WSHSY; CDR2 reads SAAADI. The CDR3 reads CASSESPPGLRGDTQYF. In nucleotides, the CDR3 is TGCGCCAGCAGTGAGTCCCCTCCGGGACTACGGGGAGATACGCAGTATTTT.

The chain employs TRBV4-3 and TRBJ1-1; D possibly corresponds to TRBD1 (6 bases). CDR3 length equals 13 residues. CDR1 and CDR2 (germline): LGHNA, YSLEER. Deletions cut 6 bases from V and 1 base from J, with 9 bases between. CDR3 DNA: TGCGCCAGCAGAGTGACAGGGAACACTGAAGCTTTCTTT. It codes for CASRVTGNTEAFF.

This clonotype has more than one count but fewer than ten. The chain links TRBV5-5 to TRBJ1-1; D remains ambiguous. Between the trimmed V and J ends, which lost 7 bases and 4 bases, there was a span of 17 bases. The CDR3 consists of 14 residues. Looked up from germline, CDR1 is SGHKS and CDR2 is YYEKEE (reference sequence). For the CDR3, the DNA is TGTGCCAGCTCAATGACGTCCTGGGGCACTGAAGCTTTCTTT. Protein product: CASSMTSWGTEAFF.

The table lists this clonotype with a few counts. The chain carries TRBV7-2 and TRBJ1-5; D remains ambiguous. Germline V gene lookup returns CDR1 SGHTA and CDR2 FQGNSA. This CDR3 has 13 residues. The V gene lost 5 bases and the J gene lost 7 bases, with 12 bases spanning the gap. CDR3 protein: CASSPEVRQPQHF. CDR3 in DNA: TGTGCCAGCAGCCCAGAGGTTCGACAGCCCCAGCATTTT.

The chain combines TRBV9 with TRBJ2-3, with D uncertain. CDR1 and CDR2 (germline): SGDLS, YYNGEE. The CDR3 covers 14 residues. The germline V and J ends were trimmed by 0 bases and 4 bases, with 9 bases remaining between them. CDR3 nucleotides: TGTGCCAGCAGCGTAGAGGCAGGAGCAGATACGCAGTATTTT. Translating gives CASSVEAGADTQYF.

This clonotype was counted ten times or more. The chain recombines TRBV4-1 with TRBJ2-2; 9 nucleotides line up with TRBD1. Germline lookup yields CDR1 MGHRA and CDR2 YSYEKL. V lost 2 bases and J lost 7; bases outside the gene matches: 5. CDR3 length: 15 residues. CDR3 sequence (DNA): TGCGCCAGCAGCCAACAACAGGGGGCAGGCGGGGAGCTGTTTTTT. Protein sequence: CASSQQQGAGGELFF.

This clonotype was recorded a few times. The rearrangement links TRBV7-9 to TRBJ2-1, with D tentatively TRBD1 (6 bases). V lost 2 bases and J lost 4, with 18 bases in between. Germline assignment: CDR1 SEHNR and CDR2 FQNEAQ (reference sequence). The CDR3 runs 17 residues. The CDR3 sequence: CASSLLGGRGRYNEQFF. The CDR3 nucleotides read TGTGCCAGCAGCTTATTAGGGGGACGGGGAAGATACAATGAGCAGTTCTTC.